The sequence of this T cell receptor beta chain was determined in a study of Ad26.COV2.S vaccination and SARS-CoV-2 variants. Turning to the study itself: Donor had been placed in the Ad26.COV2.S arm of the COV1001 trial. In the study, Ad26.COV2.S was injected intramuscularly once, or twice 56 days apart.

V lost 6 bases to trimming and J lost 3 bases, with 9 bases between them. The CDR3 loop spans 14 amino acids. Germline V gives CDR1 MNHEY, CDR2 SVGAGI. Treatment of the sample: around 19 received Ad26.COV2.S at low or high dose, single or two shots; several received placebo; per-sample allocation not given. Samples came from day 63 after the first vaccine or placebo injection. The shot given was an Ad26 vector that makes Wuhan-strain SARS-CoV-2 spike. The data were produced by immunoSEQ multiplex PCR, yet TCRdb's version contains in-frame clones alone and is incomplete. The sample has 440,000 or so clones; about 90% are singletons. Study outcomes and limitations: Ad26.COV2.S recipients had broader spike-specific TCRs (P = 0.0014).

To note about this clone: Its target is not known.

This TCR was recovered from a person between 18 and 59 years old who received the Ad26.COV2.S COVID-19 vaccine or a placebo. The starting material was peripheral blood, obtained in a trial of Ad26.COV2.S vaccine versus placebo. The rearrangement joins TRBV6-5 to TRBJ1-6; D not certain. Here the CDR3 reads CASRGRLYNSPLHF. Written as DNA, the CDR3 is TGTGCCAGCAGGGGGAGACTCTATAATTCACCCCTCCACTTT.